This TCR beta chain was sequenced for a study of blood T cell repertoires in COVID-19. Across the whole study: Researchers got acute and convalescent COVID-19 samples from the United States, Italy and Spain. The analysed material was cDNA or gDNA that came from T cells, B-cell-depleted T cells, or PBMCs.

Everyone who took part was roughly 18 to 89 years old, and they came from about two dozen US areas. Participant-reported clinical history was the basis for cohort assignment. The method was immunoSEQ multiplex PCR; TCRdb's version includes in-frame clones alone and lacks a portion of them. This sample has some 270,000 clones, with 70% to 90% found just once. The CDR3 contains 18 residues. Germline V gives CDR1 SGDLS, CDR2 YYNGEE. Trimming shortened V by 0 bases and J by 1 base, and 17 bases separated the two germline ends. This clone was seen once. Input material: PBMCs or T cells enriched from blood (not recorded which). This TCR was recovered from a woman aged 25 to 39 who had recovered from COVID-19. The chain combines TRBV9 with TRBJ2-1; TRBD2 might be the D (6 bases). In DNA form, the CDR3 reads TGTGCCAGCAGCGTAGAGGGTGGGGGGACCTCGTCCTACAATGAGCAGTTCTTC. It codes for CASSVEGGGTSSYNEQFF.